One TCR beta chain is described in this entry. A few counts support this clonotype. The antigen it recognizes is unknown. It has no much larger one-base neighbor in the sample; base qualities were not kept. Reading the label with the study, this specimen's treatment or condition is: live attenuated yellow fever vaccine strain. Two biological replicates of bulk PBMCs were collected at each blood-draw timepoint. PBMCs were isolated from peripheral blood using a standard Ficoll-Paque protocol. RNA was extracted with TriZol from bulk PBMCs, CD4 and CD8 fractions, and dextramer-positive and dextramer-negative fractions. At the junction V is shortened by 6 bases and J by 4 bases; bases outside the gene matches: 8. The CDR3 goes from the cysteine to the phenylalanine over 15 residues. Only CDR3 DNA remains: 45 bases, in frame from the first base. Looking up the germline V gene yields CDR1 MDHEN and CDR2 SYDVKM.

The data were obtained in a study of T cells after yellow fever vaccination (dated by TCRdb to about 2019). As for the study more broadly: Libraries from fractions with low cell numbers were prepared with the SMART-Seq v4 Ultra Low Input RNA kit. Two healthy male donors, one aged 18 to 29 and one aged 30 to 39 years, made up the cohort. To follow T-cell clones before and after both primary and booster YFV17D yellow fever vaccination, bulk TCR alpha and beta repertoires underwent longitudinal sequencing. Blood samples were taken at several timepoints before and after primary and secondary immunization, and bulk PBMC replicates and cell subsets were isolated. General study outcomes and caveats: The study included only a couple of donors, which limits how far the findings can be generalized. A small fraction of clonotypes showed up in both the CD4 and CD8 compartments, probably as a result of convergent recombination. Because abundant contaminating clonotypes from the bulk population could be contained in FACS-sorted repertoires, computational filtering was required. The secondary T-cell response was weaker than the primary response but faster, peaking on day 5 instead of day 15. After the booster, most of the clones that had expanded following primary vaccination were detected again (almost 98% of CD4 and 80% to 90% of CD8), which suggests that memory was broadly maintained.

TCR cDNA was synthesized by 5'RACE template switching, which introduced a universal primer site and unique molecular identifiers. Priming for cDNA synthesis came from both the TCR alpha and TCR beta constant segments. Library amplification used two PCR steps, and the second PCR step added sample barcodes and sequencing adapters. Libraries were sequenced on Illumina HiSeq 2500 (2x100 bp) or NovaSeq (2x150 bp). The authors' pipeline ran thus. Reads were demultiplexed and collapsed into UMI consensus sequences with MIGEC, and V(D)J alignment was performed with MiXCR. Clonotypes responding to the vaccine were identified with edgeR on replicate PBMC samples, with the criteria of FDR below 0.01 and a log2 fold change above 5 up to day 15. Each bulk clonotype received a CD4 or CD8 identity based on whether the sequenced CD4 or CD8 repertoire contained that clonotype at higher abundance. TCRdb reran the public reads through fastp at Q25 and MiXCR, keeping productive beta chains. Each CDR3 protein appears once, grouped with its most common genes and DNA. TCRdb assigned the V and J calls; the authors' analysis was not used. The sample table holds hundreds of thousands of distinct CDR3 sequences, of which approximately 9% were seen once. The ten largest make up around 17% of the sample.

This receptor was taken from a man aged 18 to 29 who received the YFV17D yellow fever vaccine. The material sequenced was PBMCs, taken on the day of the first yellow fever vaccination. The sequence is built from TRBV28 and TRBJ2-3; TRBD1 matches 9 bases in the middle. The sequence in DNA is TGTGCCAGCAGGCACAGGGGGCGCGGGGCAGATACGCAGTATTTT. Its translation reads: CASRHRGRGADTQYF.